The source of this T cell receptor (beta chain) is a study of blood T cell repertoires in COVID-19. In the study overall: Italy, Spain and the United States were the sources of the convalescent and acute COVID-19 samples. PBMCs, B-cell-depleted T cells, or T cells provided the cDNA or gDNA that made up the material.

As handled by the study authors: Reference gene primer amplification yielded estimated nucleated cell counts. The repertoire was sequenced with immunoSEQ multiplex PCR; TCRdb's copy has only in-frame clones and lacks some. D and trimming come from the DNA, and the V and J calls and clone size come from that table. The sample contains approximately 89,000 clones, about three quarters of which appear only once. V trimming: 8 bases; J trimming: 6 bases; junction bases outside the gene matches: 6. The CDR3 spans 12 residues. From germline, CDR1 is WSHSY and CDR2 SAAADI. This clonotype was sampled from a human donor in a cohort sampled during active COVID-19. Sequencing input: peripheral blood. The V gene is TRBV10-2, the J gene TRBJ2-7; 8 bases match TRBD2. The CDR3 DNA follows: TGCGCCAGCGGGGGACTAGTTGGCGAGCAGTACTTC. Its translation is CASGGLVGEQYF.